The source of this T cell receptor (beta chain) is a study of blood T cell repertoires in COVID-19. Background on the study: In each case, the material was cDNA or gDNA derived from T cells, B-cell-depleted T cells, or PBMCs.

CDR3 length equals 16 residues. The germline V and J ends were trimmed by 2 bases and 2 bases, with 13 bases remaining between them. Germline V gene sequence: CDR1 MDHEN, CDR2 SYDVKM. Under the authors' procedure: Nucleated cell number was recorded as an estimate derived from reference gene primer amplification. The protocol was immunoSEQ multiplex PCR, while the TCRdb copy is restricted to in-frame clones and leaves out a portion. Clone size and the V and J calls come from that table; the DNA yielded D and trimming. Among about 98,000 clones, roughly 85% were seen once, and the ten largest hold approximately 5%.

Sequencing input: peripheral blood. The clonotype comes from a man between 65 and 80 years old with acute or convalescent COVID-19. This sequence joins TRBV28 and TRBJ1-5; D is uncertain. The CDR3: CASSLTAGFGNQPQHF. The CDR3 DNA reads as TGTGCCAGCAGTTTAACGGCGGGGTTTGGCAATCAGCCCCAGCATTTT.